The clone carrying this T cell receptor (beta chain) is identified as medium-sized from frequency. What it recognizes is unknown. In preparing the TRB cDNA libraries, 5' RACE with UMI labels was used. From its re-call of the 5' RACE reads, TCRdb lists each CDR3 protein once, without DNA. The listing records about 6,000 distinct CDR3 sequences. The entry originates in a study of CXCR3-negative and CXCR3-positive naive CD8 T cells. Notes on the study in general: TRB CDR3 hydrophobicity was greater in CXCR3-positive naive cells than in CXCR3-negative naive cells.

Cells classed as naive CD8+ T cells were CD45RO-CCR7+CD27+CD95-. The CDR3 is 13 amino acids. In germline, CDR1 is MNHEY, CDR2 SVGAGI. The sequenced sample was naive CXCR3+ CD8+ T cells from blood. Subset specified: CD45RO-CCR7+CD27+CD95- naive CD8+ T cells expressing CXCR3 (TNR3+). This receptor was obtained from a human donor in good health. Some clones in this sample may be carry-over from other donors' samples. This rearrangement joins TRBV6-5 to TRBJ2-7. CDR3: CASSIRWAYEQYF.